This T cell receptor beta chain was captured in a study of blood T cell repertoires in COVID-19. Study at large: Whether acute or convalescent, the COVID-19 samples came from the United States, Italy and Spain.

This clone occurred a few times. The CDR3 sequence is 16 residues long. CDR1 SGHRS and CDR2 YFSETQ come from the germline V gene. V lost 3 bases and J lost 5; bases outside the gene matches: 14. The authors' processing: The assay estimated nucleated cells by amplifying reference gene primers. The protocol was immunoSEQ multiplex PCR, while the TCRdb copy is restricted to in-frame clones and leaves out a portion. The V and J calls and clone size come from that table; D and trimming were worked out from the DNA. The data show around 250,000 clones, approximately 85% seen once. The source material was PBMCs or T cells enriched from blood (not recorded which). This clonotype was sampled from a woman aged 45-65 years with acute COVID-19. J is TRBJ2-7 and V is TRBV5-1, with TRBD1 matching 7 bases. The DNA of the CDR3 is TGCGCCAGCAGCTCGGCCCGCGGACAGGCCTACGACGAGCAGTACTTC. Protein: CASSSARGQAYDEQYF.